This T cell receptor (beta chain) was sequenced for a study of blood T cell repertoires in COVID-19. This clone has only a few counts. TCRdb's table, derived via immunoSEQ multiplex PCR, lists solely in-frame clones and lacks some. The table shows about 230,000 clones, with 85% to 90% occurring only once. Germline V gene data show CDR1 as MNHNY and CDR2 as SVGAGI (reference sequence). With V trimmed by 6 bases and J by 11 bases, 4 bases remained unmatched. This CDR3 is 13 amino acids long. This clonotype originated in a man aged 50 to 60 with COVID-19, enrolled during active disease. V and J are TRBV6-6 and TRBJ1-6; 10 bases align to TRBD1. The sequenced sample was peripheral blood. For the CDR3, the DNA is TGTGCCAGCAGGACAGGGGGCGGGACACCCCTCCACTTT. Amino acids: CASRTGGGTPLHF.